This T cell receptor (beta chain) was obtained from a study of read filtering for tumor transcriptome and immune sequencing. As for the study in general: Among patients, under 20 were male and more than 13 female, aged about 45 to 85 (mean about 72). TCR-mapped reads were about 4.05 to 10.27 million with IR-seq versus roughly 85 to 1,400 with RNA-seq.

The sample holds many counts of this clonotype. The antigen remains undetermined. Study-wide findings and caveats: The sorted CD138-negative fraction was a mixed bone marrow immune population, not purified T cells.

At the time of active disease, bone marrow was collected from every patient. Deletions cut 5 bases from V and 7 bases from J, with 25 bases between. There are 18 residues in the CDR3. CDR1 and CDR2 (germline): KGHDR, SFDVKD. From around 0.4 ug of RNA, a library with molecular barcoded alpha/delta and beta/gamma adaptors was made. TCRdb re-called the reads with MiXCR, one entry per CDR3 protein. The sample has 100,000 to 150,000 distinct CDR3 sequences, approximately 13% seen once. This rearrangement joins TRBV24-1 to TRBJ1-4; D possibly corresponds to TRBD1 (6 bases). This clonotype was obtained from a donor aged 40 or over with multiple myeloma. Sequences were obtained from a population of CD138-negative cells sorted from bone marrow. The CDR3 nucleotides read TGTGCCACCAGTGTCCCTCCCCCCCCGGGCAGGGGTGGTGAAAAACTGTTTTTT. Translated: CATSVPPPPGRGGEKLFF.